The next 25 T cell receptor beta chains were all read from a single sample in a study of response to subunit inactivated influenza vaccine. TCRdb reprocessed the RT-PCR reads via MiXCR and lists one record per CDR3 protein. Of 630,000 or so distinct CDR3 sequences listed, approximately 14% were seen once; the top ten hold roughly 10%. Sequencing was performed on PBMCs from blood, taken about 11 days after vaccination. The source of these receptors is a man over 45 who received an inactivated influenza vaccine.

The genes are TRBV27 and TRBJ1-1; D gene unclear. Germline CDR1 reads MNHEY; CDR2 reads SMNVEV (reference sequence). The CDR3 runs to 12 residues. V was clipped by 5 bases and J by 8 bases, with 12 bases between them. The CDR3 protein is CASSRLGSEAFF. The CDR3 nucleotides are TGTGCCAGCAGTCGCCTCGGGTCAGAAGCTTTCTTT.

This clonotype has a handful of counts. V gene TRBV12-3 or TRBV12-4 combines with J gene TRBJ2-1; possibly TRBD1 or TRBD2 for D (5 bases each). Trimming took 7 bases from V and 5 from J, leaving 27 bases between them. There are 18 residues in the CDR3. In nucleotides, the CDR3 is TGTGCCAGCACTTGGCTCGGGGCCATGGGGCCGACTAACAATGAGCAGTTCTTC. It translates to CASTWLGAMGPTNNEQFF.

The CDR3 is CASSLARDNTEAFF. CDR3 in DNA: TGTGCCAGCAGCTTAGCGAGGGATAACACTGAAGCTTTCTTT. The V call is TRBV7-3, the J call TRBJ1-1; D gene ambiguous. V was trimmed by 2 bases and J by 2 bases, leaving 9 bases between them. The CDR3 is made up of 14 amino acids. Germline V gene sequence: CDR1 SGHTA, CDR2 FQGTGA.

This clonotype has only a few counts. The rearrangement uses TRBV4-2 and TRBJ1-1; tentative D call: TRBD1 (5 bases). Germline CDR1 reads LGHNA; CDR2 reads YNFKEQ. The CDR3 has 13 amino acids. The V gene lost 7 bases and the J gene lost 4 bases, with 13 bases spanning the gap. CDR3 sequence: CASNTGSGTEAFF. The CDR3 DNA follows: TGTGCCAGCAACACAGGATCGGGCACTGAAGCTTTCTTT.

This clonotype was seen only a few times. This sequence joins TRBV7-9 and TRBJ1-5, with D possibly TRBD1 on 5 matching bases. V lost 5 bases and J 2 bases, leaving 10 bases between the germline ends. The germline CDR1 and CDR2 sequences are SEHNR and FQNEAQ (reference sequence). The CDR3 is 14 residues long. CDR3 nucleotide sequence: TGTGCCAGCAGCGCTGTGGGGGGCAATCAGCCCCAGCATTTT. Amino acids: CASSAVGGNQPQHF.

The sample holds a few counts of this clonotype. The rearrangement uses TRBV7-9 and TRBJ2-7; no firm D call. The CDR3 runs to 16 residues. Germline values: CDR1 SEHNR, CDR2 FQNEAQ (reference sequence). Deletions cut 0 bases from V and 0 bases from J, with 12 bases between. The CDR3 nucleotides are TGTGCCAGCAGCTTAGCAGGGAAAGACTTCTCCTACGAGCAGTACTTC. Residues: CASSLAGKDFSYEQYF. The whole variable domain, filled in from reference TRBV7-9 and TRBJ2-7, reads DTGVSQNPRHKITKRGQNVTFRCDPISEHNRLYWYRQTLGQGPEFLTYFQNEAQLEKSRLLSDRFSAERPKGSFSTLEIQRTEQGDSAMYLCASSLAGKDFSYEQYFGPGTRLTVT.

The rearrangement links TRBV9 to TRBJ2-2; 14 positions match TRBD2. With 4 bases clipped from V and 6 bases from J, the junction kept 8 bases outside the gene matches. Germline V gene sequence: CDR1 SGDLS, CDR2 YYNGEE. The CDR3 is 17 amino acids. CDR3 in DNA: TGTGCCAGCAGCCCCCCCGGACTAGCGGGAGGTTCCGGGGAGCTGTTTTTT. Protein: CASSPPGLAGGSGELFF.

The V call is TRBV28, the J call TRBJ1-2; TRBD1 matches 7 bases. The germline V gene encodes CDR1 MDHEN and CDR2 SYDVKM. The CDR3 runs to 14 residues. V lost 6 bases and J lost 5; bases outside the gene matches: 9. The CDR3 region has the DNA TGTGCCAGCAGCACCGGGACAGTCTTTTATGGCTACACCTTC. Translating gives CASSTGTVFYGYTF.

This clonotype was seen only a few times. CDR3: CATTAGGSSYEQYF. The DNA for the CDR3 is TGTGCCACCACAGCGGGAGGAAGCTCCTACGAGCAGTACTTC. The V call is TRBV15, the J call TRBJ2-7; the match to TRBD2 covers 9 bases. Germline trimming cut 7 bases from V and 0 bases from J; bases unmatched to any gene: 4. Germline CDR1 and CDR2: LNHNV and YYDKDF (reference sequence). The CDR3 spans 14 residues.

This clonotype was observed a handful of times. The CDR3 nucleotides read TGTGCCAGCAGCCCTTATCCGACTAACCAAGAGACCCAGTACTTC. Translating gives CASSPYPTNQETQYF. V usage is TRBV7-9 and J usage is TRBJ2-5; possible D gene TRBD2, 5 bases. Germline assignment: CDR1 SEHNR and CDR2 FQNEAQ (reference sequence). The V gene lost 5 bases and the J gene lost 0 bases, with 13 bases spanning the gap. This CDR3 comprises 15 residues.

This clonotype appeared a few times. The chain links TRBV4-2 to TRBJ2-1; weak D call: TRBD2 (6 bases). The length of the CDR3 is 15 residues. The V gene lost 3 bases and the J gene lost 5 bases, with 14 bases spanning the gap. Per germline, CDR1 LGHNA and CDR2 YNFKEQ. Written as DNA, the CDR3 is TGTGCCAGCAGCCACGGGGGAGACCCCGACAATGAGCAGTTCTTC. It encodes CASSHGGDPDNEQFF.

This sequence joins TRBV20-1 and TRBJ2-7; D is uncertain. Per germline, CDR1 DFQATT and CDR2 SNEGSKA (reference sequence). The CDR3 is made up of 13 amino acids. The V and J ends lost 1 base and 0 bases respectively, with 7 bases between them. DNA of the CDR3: TGCAGTGCTAGAGCCACCGACTCCTACGAGCAGTACTTC. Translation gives CSARATDSYEQYF.

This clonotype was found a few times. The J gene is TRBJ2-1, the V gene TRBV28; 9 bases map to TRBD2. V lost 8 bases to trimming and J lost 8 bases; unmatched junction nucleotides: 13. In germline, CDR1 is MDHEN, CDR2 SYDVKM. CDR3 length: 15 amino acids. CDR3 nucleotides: TGTGCCAGCTCTGGACTAGCGCCACTGCGGGATGAGCAGTTCTTC. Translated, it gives CASSGLAPLRDEQFF.

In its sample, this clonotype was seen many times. This CDR3 reads CASSLGRYEQYF. The CDR3 DNA is TGTGCCAGCAGCTTAGGACGCTACGAGCAGTACTTC. V gene TRBV5-6 combines with J gene TRBJ2-7; D not resolved. Germline V lookup: CDR1 SGHDT, CDR2 YYEEEE. V was cut by 2 bases and J by 3 bases, with 6 bases left in between. This CDR3 spans 12 amino acids.

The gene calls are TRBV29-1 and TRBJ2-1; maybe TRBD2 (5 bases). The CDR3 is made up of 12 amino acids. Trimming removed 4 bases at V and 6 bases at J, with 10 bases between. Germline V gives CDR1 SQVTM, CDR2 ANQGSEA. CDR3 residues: CSVGRRTNEQFF. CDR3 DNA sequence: TGCAGCGTTGGGCGGAGGACCAATGAGCAGTTCTTC.

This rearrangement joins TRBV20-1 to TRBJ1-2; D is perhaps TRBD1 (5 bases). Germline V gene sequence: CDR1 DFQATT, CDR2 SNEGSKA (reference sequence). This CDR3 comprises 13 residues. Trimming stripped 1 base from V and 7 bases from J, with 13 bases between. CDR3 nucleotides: TGCAGTGCTAGAGCTGGACAAGCAGGTGGCTACACCTTC. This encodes CSARAGQAGGYTF.

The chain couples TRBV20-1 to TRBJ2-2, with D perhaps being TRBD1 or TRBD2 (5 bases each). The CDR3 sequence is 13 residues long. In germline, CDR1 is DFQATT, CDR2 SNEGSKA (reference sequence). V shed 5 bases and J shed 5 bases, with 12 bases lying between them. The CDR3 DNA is TGCAGTGCTCCGGGACCCCTGACCGGGGAGCTGTTTTTT. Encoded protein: CSAPGPLTGELFF.

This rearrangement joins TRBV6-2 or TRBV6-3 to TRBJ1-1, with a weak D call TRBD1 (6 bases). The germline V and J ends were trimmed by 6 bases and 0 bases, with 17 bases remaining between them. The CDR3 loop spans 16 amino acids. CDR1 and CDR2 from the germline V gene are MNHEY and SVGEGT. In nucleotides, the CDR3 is TGTGCCAGCAGCCACCGGCGGGGGGCTTTGAACACTGAAGCTTTCTTT. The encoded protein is CASSHRRGALNTEAFF.

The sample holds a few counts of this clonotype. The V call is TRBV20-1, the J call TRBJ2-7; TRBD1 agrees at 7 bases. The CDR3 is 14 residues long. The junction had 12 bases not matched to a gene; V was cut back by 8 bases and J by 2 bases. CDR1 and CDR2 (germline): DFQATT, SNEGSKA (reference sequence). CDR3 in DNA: TGCAGTCCTTTTCCGGGACAGCCGACCTACGAGCAGTACTTC. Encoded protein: CSPFPGQPTYEQYF.

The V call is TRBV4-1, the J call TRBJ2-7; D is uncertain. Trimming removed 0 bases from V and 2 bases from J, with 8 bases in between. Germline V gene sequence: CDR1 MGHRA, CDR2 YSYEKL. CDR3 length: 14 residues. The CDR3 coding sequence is TGCGCCAGCAGCCAAGAACCTCACACCTACGAGCAGTACTTC. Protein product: CASSQEPHTYEQYF.

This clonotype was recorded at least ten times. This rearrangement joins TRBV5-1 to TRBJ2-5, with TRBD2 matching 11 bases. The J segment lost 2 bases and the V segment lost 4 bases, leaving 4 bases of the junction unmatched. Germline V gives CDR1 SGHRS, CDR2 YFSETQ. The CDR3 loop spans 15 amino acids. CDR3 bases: TGCGCCAGCAGCCCGGGACTAGCGGTACAAGAGACCCAGTACTTC. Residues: CASSPGLAVQETQYF.

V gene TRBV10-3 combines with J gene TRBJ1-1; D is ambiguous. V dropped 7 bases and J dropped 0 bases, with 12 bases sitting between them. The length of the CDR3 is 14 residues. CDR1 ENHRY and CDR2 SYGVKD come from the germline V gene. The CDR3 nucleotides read TGTGCCATCACCCAAGCGAGACTGAACACTGAAGCTTTCTTT. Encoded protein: CAITQARLNTEAFF.

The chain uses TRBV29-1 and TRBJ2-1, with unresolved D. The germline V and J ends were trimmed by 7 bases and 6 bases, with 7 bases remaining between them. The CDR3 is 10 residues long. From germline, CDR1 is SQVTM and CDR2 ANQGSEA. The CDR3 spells CSGYVNEQFF. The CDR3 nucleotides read TGCAGCGGTTATGTCAATGAGCAGTTCTTC.

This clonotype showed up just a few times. The CDR3 region is CASNRPGQGYYEQYF. The DNA for the CDR3 is TGTGCCAGCAACCGACCGGGACAGGGGTACTACGAGCAGTACTTC. The J gene is TRBJ2-7, the V gene TRBV28, with TRBD1 matching over 10 bases. Germline V gene lookup returns CDR1 MDHEN and CDR2 SYDVKM. V was pared by 7 bases and J by 3 bases, with 9 bases of the junction left unmatched. This CDR3 region has 15 residues. Variable domain in full (rest from reference TRBV28 and TRBJ2-7): DVKVTQSSRYLVKRTGEKVFLECVQDMDHENMFWYRQDPGLGLRLIYFSYDVKMKEKGDIPEGYSVSREKKERFSLILESASTNQTSMYLCASNRPGQGYYEQYFGPGTRLTVT.

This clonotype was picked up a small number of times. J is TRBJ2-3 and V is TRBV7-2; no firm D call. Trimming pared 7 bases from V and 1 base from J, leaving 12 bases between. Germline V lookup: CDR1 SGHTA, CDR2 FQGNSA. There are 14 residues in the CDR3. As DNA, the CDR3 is TGTGCCAGCACCTACCCCCGGGGCACAGATACGCAGTATTTT. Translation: CASTYPRGTDTQYF.